This TCR beta chain derives from a study of T-cell memory formation after mild COVID-19. In the study overall: Most TCR clusters belonged to a single donor.

TCRdb processed the 5' RACE reads anew with MiXCR; each CDR3 protein has one entry. This sample yields about 350,000 distinct CDR3 sequences, of which approximately 22% are seen a single time; roughly a fifth belongs to the top ten. This clonotype has only a few counts. The sequencing sample was made of PBMCs or a T cell subset sorted from them (not recorded which). The clonotype originates from a young man who had mild COVID-19 (a few samples of this study predate the infection). Cell type and time point are not known.

CDR3 DNA: TGCAGTGCTAGAAATCAGGGGATAGGCCAAGAGACCCAGTACTTC. Amino acids: CSARNQGIGQETQYF. J is TRBJ2-5 and V is TRBV20-1; D perhaps matches TRBD1 (6 bases). Deletions cut 2 bases from V and 1 base from J, with 14 bases between. Germline V gene lookup returns CDR1 DFQATT and CDR2 SNEGSKA (reference sequence). The CDR3 is 15 residues long.